The 23 T cell receptor beta chains listed next were all sequenced from one sample in a study of blood T cell repertoires in COVID-19. The protocol was immunoSEQ multiplex PCR, while the TCRdb copy is restricted to in-frame clones and leaves out a portion. The table records roughly 200,000 clones, about 86% of them present only once. Sequencing was carried out using PBMCs or T cells enriched from blood (not recorded which). These receptors all stem from a woman younger than 45 who had been exposed to COVID-19.

V is TRBV24-1 and J is TRBJ1-2; D is ambiguous. V shed 4 bases and J shed 6 bases, with 8 bases lying between them. CDR1 and CDR2 from the germline V gene are KGHDR and SFDVKD. The CDR3 totals 12 residues. The CDR3 here is CATSDRLHGYTF. In nucleotides, the CDR3 is TGTGCCACCAGTGACCGACTGCATGGCTACACCTTC.

The rearrangement uses TRBV11-3 and TRBJ2-1, with 10 positions matching TRBD2. V lost 3 bases, J lost 6 bases, and 8 bases stayed unmatched. The CDR3 spans 16 residues. Germline V CDR1 and CDR2: SGHNT, YENEEA. The CDR3 nucleotides are TGTGCCAGCAGCTTGGGTGGGAAGCGGGGGGGCAATGAGCAGTTCTTC. Protein product: CASSLGGKRGGNEQFF.

The chain uses TRBV27 and TRBJ2-7, with TRBD2 identical over 7 bases. V was pared by 3 bases and J by 2 bases, with 4 bases of the junction left unmatched. Germline V CDR1 and CDR2: MNHEY, SMNVEV (reference sequence). The CDR3 has 14 amino acids. The CDR3 nucleotides are TGTGCCAGCAGTTTCGGGGGGTGGCCCTACGAGCAGTACTTC. The encoded protein is CASSFGGWPYEQYF.

Worth noting for this clone: Its ends do not fully match the called genes, so a read error is possible. The V and J genes are TRBV28 and TRBJ1-4; a possible D gene is TRBD1 (5 bases). From germline, CDR1 is MDHEN and CDR2 SYDVKM. The CDR3 totals 15 residues. The CDR3 bases are TGTGCCAGCAGCCCCCGCTCCGCGACAGTTTGGGGCCAGGTATTT. Translating it yields CASSPRSATVWGQVF.

The chain employs TRBV5-1 and TRBJ2-3, with 11 bases fitting TRBD2. There are 16 residues in the CDR3. Germline V gives CDR1 SGHRS, CDR2 YFSETQ. Germline trimming cut 3 bases from V and 3 bases from J; bases unmatched to any gene: 6. The CDR3 DNA sequence: TGCGCCAGCAGCTGGACGTCTAGCGGGGGGACAGATACGCAGTATTTT. It specifies CASSWTSSGGTDTQYF.

The rearrangement uses TRBV5-1 and TRBJ2-2; no firm D call. This CDR3 has 16 amino acids. The germline CDR1 and CDR2 sequences are SGHRS and YFSETQ. Deletions cut 4 bases from V and 3 bases from J, with 16 bases between. CDR3 coding DNA: TGCGCCAGCAGCCCGCCGACAAGTCAAGACACCGGGGAGCTGTTTTTT. Translation gives CASSPPTSQDTGELFF.

This clone was detected only once. The chain uses TRBV12-3 or TRBV12-4 and TRBJ1-1, with no clear D. The CDR3 consists of 10 residues. Trimming shortened V by 10 bases and J by 4 bases, and 7 bases separated the two germline ends. CDR3 residues: CATGGTEAFF. Here the CDR3 DNA reads TGTGCCACCGGCGGCACTGAAGCTTTCTTT.

On this clone: Germline and junction disagree at one end, which may indicate a read error. The rearrangement joins TRBV2 to TRBJ1-2; no clear D gene. The CDR3 spans 16 residues. Germline CDR1 SNHLY, CDR2 FYNNEI. The CDR3 coding sequence is TGTGCCAGCAGTGATACATTGGGGAGAACTAACTATGGCTACATCTTC. This sequence encodes CASSDTLGRTNYGYIF.

J is TRBJ2-4 and V is TRBV5-1, with 7 bases lining up with TRBD1. Trimming took 6 bases from V and 5 from J; bases not matched to a gene: 8. The CDR3 runs 14 residues. Germline loops: CDR1 SGHRS, CDR2 YFSETQ. The chain's CDR3 is CASTDRDSQNIQYF. For the CDR3, the DNA is TGCGCCAGCACCGACCGGGACAGCCAAAACATTCAGTACTTC.

At least ten counts were recorded for this clone. This chain connects TRBV28 to TRBJ1-5; D unclear. Germline V gene sequence: CDR1 MDHEN, CDR2 SYDVKM. The CDR3 spans 13 residues. The V end lost 6 bases, the J end lost 1 base, and 7 bases lay between the germline ends. In nucleotides, the CDR3 is TGTGCCAGCAGCGTTATGAGCAATCAGCCCCAGCATTTT. This encodes CASSVMSNQPQHF.

The V call is TRBV7-9, the J call TRBJ1-1, with TRBD1 as a possible D gene (6 bases). With 3 bases removed from V and 0 bases from J, the gap between germline ends came to 14 bases. Germline lookup yields CDR1 SEHNR and CDR2 FQNEAQ (reference sequence). This CDR3 is built from 16 residues. Here the CDR3 reads CASSFVAGTMNTEAFF. CDR3 nucleotides: TGTGCCAGCAGCTTTGTGGCTGGGACAATGAACACTGAAGCTTTCTTT.

This chain joins TRBV2 and TRBJ2-3; TRBD2 matches at 13 bases. Losses at the gene ends were 5 bases for V and 2 bases for J; bases not matched to a gene: 7. The CDR3 length is 17 residues. Per the germline V gene, CDR1 is SNHLY and CDR2 is FYNNEI. This CDR3 reads CASSKGLAGPDTDTQYF. The CDR3 DNA follows: TGTGCCAGCAGTAAGGGACTAGCGGGACCCGACACAGATACGCAGTATTTT.

The V gene is TRBV30, the J gene TRBJ1-2, with a tentative D call TRBD1 (5 bases). CDR1 GTSNPN and CDR2 SVGIG come from the germline V gene (reference sequence). This CDR3 contains 15 residues. Between the trimmed V and J ends, which lost 0 bases and 0 bases, there was a span of 11 bases. The CDR3 nucleotides read TGTGCCTGGAGTGTGTCTGGGGCAGCTAACTATGGCTACACCTTC. It yields the protein CAWSVSGAANYGYTF.

The V and J genes are TRBV11-3 and TRBJ2-2; TRBD1 matches 7 bases. V lost 5 bases to trimming and J lost 0 bases; unmatched junction nucleotides: 6. Per the germline V gene, CDR1 is SGHNT and CDR2 is YENEEA. There are 16 residues in the CDR3. CDR3 DNA: TGTGCCAGCAGCATCCTGACAGGGTCGAACACCGGGGAGCTGTTTTTT. It specifies CASSILTGSNTGELFF.

The chain links TRBV9 to TRBJ1-6, with 8 bases identical to TRBD1. The CDR3 covers 17 residues. Germline trimming cut 0 bases from V and 0 bases from J; bases unmatched to any gene: 2. Germline V gene sequence: CDR1 SGDLS, CDR2 YYNGEE. The CDR3 spells CASSVGDRSSYNSPLHF. The CDR3 nucleotides are TGTGCCAGCAGCGTAGGGGACAGGAGCTCCTATAATTCACCCCTCCACTTT. Full variable domain (missing parts from reference TRBV9 and TRBJ1-6): DSGVTQTPKHLITATGQRVTLRCSPRSGDLSVYWYQQSLDQGLQFLIQYYNGEERAKGNILERFSAQQFPDLHSELNLSSLELGDSALYFCASSVGDRSSYNSPLHFGNGTRLTVT.

The J gene is TRBJ2-5, the V gene TRBV19; D is possibly TRBD1 (5 bases). Trimming took 1 base from V and 1 from J, leaving 16 bases between them. The CDR3 contains 17 residues. Germline CDR1 LNHDA, CDR2 SQIVND (reference sequence). CDR3: CASSIALGQGRQETQYF. CDR3 nucleotide sequence: TGTGCCAGTAGTATAGCCCTAGGGCAGGGCCGCCAAGAGACCCAGTACTTC.

The chain joins TRBV6-1 to TRBJ2-5; 9 nucleotides line up with TRBD1. V dropped 3 bases and J dropped 5; count of bases not matched to a gene: 4. Looked up from germline, CDR1 is MNHNS and CDR2 is SASEGT. The CDR3 has 14 amino acids. The CDR3 nucleotides are TGTGCCAGCAGTGAGGGACAGGGATTCGAGACCCAGTACTTC. Encoded protein: CASSEGQGFETQYF.

This chain links TRBV18 with TRBJ1-5; TRBD1 might be the D (5 bases). Germline CDR1 KGHSH, CDR2 LQKENI. V lost 3 bases and J lost 7, with 16 bases in between. This CDR3 is built from 15 residues. CDR3 sequence reads: CASSPGTPPRQPQHF. As DNA, the CDR3 is TGTGCCAGCTCACCCGGGACTCCCCCTCGGCAGCCCCAGCATTTT.

The DNA for the CDR3 is TGTGCCAGCTCACCACTTTCAGAGAGGCCCCCAAGCTACACTGAAGCTTTCTTT. Its translation: CASSPLSERPPSYTEAFF. The V gene is TRBV18, the J gene TRBJ1-1; D is undetermined. The CDR3 contains 18 residues. The germline CDR1 and CDR2 sequences are KGHSH and LQKENI. Trimming stripped 1 base from V and 3 bases from J, with 21 bases between.

This clone was seen more than once but under ten times. This sequence joins TRBV9 and TRBJ2-7, with D possibly matching TRBD2 (6 bases). Per germline, CDR1 SGDLS and CDR2 YYNGEE. V gave up 0 bases and J gave up 7 bases, with 11 bases separating them. This CDR3 comprises 13 residues. CDR3 DNA: TGTGCCAGCAGCGTAGAAGGCGGGGATGAGCAGTACTTC. This translates into CASSVEGGDEQYF.

The chain employs TRBV9 and TRBJ2-5, with 12 bases aligning to TRBD2. The germline gives CDR1 SGDLS, CDR2 YYNGEE. The CDR3 length is 18 residues. V gave up 0 bases and J gave up 1 base; unmatched junction bases: 7. The CDR3 here is CASSVAASGGASQETQYF. DNA for the CDR3: TGTGCCAGCAGCGTAGCGGCTAGCGGGGGGGCCAGCCAAGAGACCCAGTACTTC.

J is TRBJ1-5 and V is TRBV29-1, with TRBD1 matching over 7 bases. There are 12 residues in the CDR3. The germline V gene encodes CDR1 SQVTM and CDR2 ANQGSEA. CDR3 DNA: TGCGGGGCAGGGGGGCTAAATCAGCCCCAGCATTTT. Protein: CGAGGLNQPQHF. The variable domain in full, with the rest retrieved from reference TRBV29-1 and TRBJ1-5, is SAVISQKPSRDICQRGTSLTIQCQVDSQVTMMFWYRQQPGQSLTLIATANQGSEATYESGFVIDKFPISRPNLTFSTLTVSNMSPEDSSIYLCGAGGLNQPQHFGDGTRLSIL.

The chain has TRBV2 and TRBJ2-3, with D maybe TRBD2 (6 bases). The CDR3 runs to 12 residues. The V and J ends lost 5 bases and 8 bases respectively, with 11 bases between them. Germline-derived CDR1 and CDR2 are SNHLY and FYNNEI. CDR3 loop: CASSTASVTQYF. As DNA, the CDR3 is TGTGCCAGCAGTACCGCTAGCGTTACGCAGTATTTT.